This T cell receptor beta chain was retrieved from a study of blood T cell repertoires in COVID-19. Across the study: The analysed material was cDNA or gDNA that came from T cells, B-cell-depleted T cells, or PBMCs.

Germline assignment: CDR1 KGHSH and CDR2 LQKENI. Trimming cost V 4 bases and J 2 bases; bases outside gene matches: 3. This CDR3 contains 16 residues. TCRdb's table, derived via immunoSEQ multiplex PCR, lists solely in-frame clones and lacks some. The sample consists of about 320,000 clones, over 70% of them appearing once. Specimen: peripheral blood. The V and J genes are TRBV18 and TRBJ1-3, with TRBD1 matching 12 bases. The receptor's source is a woman aged 50 to 60 with acute or convalescent COVID-19. For the CDR3, the DNA is TGTGCCAGCTCACTCGGGACAGGGGGCCCTGGAAACACCATATATTTT. It yields the protein CASSLGTGGPGNTIYF.